The TCR beta chain under discussion was sequenced for a study of T cell repertoires in cytomegalovirus infection. The ends lost 5 bases at V and 2 bases at J; junction bases unmatched: 4. Germline V gene data show CDR1 as SGHTA and CDR2 as FQGTGA. There are 14 residues in the CDR3. This clonotype was picked up many times. TCRdb re-called the reads with MiXCR, one entry per CDR3 protein. The sample holds 200,000 to 300,000 distinct CDR3 sequences, 9% to 15% seen once. This chain joins TRBV7-3 and TRBJ2-7; TRBD1 matches at 9 bases. Material: PBMCs. The receptor was isolated from a human donor in good health (CMV status not recorded). Some clones in this sample may be carry-over from other donors' samples. The CDR3 DNA reads TGTGCCAGCAGCCAGGACAGGGGACCCTACGAGCAGTACTTC. It specifies CASSQDRGPYEQYF.